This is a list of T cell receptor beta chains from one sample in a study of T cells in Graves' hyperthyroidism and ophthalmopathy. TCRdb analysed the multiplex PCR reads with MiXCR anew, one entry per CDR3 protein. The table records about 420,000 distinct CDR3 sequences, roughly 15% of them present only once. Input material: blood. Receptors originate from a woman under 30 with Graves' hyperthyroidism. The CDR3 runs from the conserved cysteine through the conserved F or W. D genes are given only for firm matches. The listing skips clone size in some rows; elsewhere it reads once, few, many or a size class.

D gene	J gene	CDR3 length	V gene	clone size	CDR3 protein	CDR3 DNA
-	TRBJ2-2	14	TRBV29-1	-	CSVGSGGGTGELFF	TGCAGCGTTGGGTCAGGAGGTGGGACCGGGGAGCTGTTTTTT
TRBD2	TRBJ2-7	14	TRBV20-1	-	CSARGGLARVEQYF	TGCAGTGCTAGAGGGGGACTAGCGCGGGTTGAGCAGTACTTC
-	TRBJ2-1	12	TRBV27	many	CASSFLNGEQFF	TGTGCCAGCAGTTTCCTGAATGGTGAGCAGTTCTTC
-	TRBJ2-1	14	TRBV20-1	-	CSARALGPDNEQFF	TGCAGTGCTAGAGCCCTTGGGCCCGACAATGAGCAGTTCTTC
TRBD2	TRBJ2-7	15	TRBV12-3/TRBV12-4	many	CASSSGGSSSYEQYF	TGTGCCAGCAGTTCGGGGGGGTCGAGCTCCTACGAGCAGTACTTC
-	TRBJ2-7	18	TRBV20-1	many	CSAREGMGGAASAYEQYF	TGCAGTGCTAGAGAGGGGATGGGGGGGGCAGCCTCTGCCTACGAGCAGTACTTC
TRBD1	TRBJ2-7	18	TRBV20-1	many	CSARDPREDRVGSYEQYF	TGCAGTGCTAGAGACCCCAGGGAGGACAGGGTAGGGTCCTACGAGCAGTACTTC
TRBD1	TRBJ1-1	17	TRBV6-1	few	CASSEERWAGGNTEAFF	TGTGCCAGCAGTGAAGAGCGGTGGGCAGGGGGGAACACTGAAGCTTTCTTT
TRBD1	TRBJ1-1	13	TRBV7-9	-	CASRQTGGTEAFF	TGTGCCAGCAGGCAAACAGGGGGCACTGAAGCTTTCTTT
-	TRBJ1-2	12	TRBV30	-	CAWSVRTYGYTF	TGTGCCTGGAGTGTACGGACATATGGCTACACCTTC
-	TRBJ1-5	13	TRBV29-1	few	CSVRSHSNQPQHF	TGCAGCGTACGATCTCATAGCAATCAGCCCCAGCATTTT
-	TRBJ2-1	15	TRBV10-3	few	CAISGTGAFGNEQFF	TGTGCCATCAGTGGGACTGGCGCATTTGGTAATGAGCAGTTCTTC
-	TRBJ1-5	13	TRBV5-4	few	CASSREPNQPQHF	TGTGCCAGCAGCAGGGAACCCAATCAGCCCCAGCATTTT
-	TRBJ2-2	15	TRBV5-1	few	CASSKSTSNTGELFF	TGCGCCAGCAGCAAATCAACTAGTAACACCGGGGAGCTGTTTTTT
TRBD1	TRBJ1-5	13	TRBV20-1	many	CSAIQGGDQPQHF	TGCAGTGCTATACAGGGGGGAGATCAGCCCCAGCATTTT
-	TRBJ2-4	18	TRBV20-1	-	CSALYFTGSSRAKNIQYF	TGCAGTGCTTTGTATTTTACGGGGTCCTCGAGAGCCAAAAACATTCAGTACTTC
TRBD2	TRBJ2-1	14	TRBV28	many	CASSLIRGGSPQFF	TGTGCCAGCAGTTTAATCCGGGGGGGGTCTCCTCAGTTCTTC
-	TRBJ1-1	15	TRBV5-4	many	CASSAPGRKNTEAFF	TGTGCCAGCAGCGCGCCGGGACGCAAGAACACTGAAGCTTTCTTT
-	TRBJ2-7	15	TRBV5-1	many	CASSLVLAEPMEQYF	TGCGCCAGCAGCTTGGTATTAGCGGAACCAATGGAGCAGTACTTC
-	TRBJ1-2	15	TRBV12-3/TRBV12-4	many	CASSLGGGERYGYTF	TGTGCCAGCAGTTTAGGTGGAGGGGAACGCTATGGCTACACCTTC
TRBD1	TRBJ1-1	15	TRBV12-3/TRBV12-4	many	CASSLGTGRLTEAFF	TGTGCCAGCAGTTTGGGGACAGGCCGACTCACTGAAGCTTTCTTT
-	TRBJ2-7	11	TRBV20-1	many	CSARVRYEQYF	TGCAGTGCTAGAGTTCGCTACGAGCAGTACTTC
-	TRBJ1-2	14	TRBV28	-	CASSWGYTNYGYTF	TGTGCCAGCAGTTGGGGGTACACGAACTATGGCTACACCTTC
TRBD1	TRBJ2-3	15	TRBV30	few	CAWSVGQGWTDTQYF	TGTGCCTGGAGTGTCGGACAGGGGTGGACAGATACGCAGTATTTT
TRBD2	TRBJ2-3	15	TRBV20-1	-	CSARQTSGSTDTQYF	TGCAGTGCTAGACAGACTAGCGGTAGCACAGATACGCAGTATTTT
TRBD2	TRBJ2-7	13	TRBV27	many	CASSLRERHEQYF	TGTGCCAGCAGTTTGCGGGAGCGCCACGAGCAGTACTTC
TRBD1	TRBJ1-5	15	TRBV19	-	CASTSLQGVNQPQHF	TGTGCCAGTACTTCTCTACAGGGGGTCAATCAGCCCCAGCATTTT
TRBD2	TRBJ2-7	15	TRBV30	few	CAWSLGLAGAYEQYF	TGTGCCTGGAGTTTAGGACTAGCGGGAGCCTACGAGCAGTACTTC
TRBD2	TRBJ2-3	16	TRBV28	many	CASSSTSGGSLDTQYF	TGTGCCAGCAGTTCGACTAGCGGGGGGTCATTAGATACGCAGTATTTT
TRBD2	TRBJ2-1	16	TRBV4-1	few	CASSQTGTSGSQEQFF	TGCGCCAGCAGCCAAACCGGGACTAGCGGGAGTCAGGAGCAGTTCTTC
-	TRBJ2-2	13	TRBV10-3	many	CAISGTATGELFF	TGTGCCATCAGCGGGACGGCCACCGGGGAGCTGTTTTTT
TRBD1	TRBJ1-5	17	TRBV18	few	CASSPPRQGAFNQPQHF	TGTGCCAGCTCACCACCACGACAGGGGGCATTCAACCAGCCCCAGCATTTT
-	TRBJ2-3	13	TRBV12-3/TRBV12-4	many	CASQRGDGDTQYF	TGTGCCAGCCAGAGGGGGGACGGGGATACGCAGTATTTT
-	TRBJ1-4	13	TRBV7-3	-	CASGGDDNEKLFF	TGTGCCAGCGGAGGGGATGATAATGAAAAACTGTTTTTT
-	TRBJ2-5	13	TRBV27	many	CASRLAAQETQYF	TGTGCCAGCAGACTAGCAGCCCAAGAGACCCAGTACTTC
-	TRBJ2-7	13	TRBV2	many	CATKASATYEQYF	TGTGCCACAAAAGCCAGCGCGACCTACGAGCAGTACTTC
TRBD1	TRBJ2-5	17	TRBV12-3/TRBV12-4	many	CASSFWTRDRAQETQYF	TGTGCCAGCAGCTTCTGGACGCGGGACAGGGCCCAAGAGACCCAGTACTTC